The T cell receptor beta chain under discussion was sequenced for a study of T cell clones after liver transplantation. Background on the study: Pre-transplant mixed lymphocyte reactions yielded third-party-reactive TCRbeta sequences as comparators for graft-donor-reactive sequences. Standard immunosuppression, with no induction, continued until 12-24 months after transplant.

This CDR3 is built from 15 residues. V was pared by 3 bases and J by 4 bases, with 5 bases of the junction left unmatched. Germline V gene lookup returns CDR1 SGHRS and CDR2 YFSETQ. Sequencing used immunoSEQ multiplex PCR; TCRdb keeps in-frame clones, though not all of them. This sample yields about 120,000 clones, of which 90% are seen a single time; 0.8% to 0.9% belongs to the top ten. This receptor was taken from a human patient who received a liver transplant. The T cells may partly be graft donor cells. The input for sequencing was CD4+ T cells from blood, taken 12 months after liver transplant. The chain couples TRBV5-1 to TRBJ2-2; 8 bases map to TRBD1. CDR3 nucleotide sequence: TGCGCCAGCAGCTGGACAGGGATAGGCACCGGGGAGCTGTTTTTT. The encoded protein is CASSWTGIGTGELFF.